The rows below give T cell receptor beta chains drawn from one sample of a study of shared clonotypes between healthy human individuals. Here immunoSEQ multiplex PCR was the method, and the copy in TCRdb shows in-frame clones only, minus some. Of about 980,000 clones listed, approximately 76% were seen once; the top ten hold over 1.3%. Sequences were obtained from memory CD4+ T cells sorted from blood. These receptors were taken from a man aged 18 to 30 in good health. CDR3s include the opening cysteine and the closing phenylalanine or tryptophan. The D gene is left open where the match is weak. A clone size is listed for some rows: how often the clone was seen (once, few, many), or a class if it is expanded.

j_call d_call clone_size v_call cdr3_aa cdr3_nt
TRBJ2-5 TRBD2 NA TRBV28 CASSQGTSGGAGSRKTQYF TGTGCCAGCAGTCAGGGGACTAGCGGGGGGGCCGGTTCGAGGAAGACCCAGTACTTC
TRBJ2-3 NA many TRBV19 CASSTGMRGGGTDTQYF TGTGCCAGTAGTACAGGGATGAGGGGGGGAGGCACAGATACGCAGTATTTT
TRBJ2-5 TRBD2 NA TRBV27 CASSLTSGRQETQYF TGTGCCAGCAGTTTGACTAGCGGGAGACAAGAGACCCAGTACTTC
TRBJ2-7 TRBD1 NA TRBV19 CASSPGQGAYEQYF TGTGCCAGTAGTCCAGGACAGGGAGCCTACGAGCAGTACTTC
TRBJ2-3 NA NA TRBV29-1 CSVVMADTQYF TGCAGCGTTGTAATGGCAGATACGCAGTATTTT
TRBJ1-2 NA NA TRBV18 CASSPERDYGYTF TGTGCCAGCTCACCAGAAAGAGACTATGGCTACACCTTC
TRBJ1-1 TRBD1 once TRBV10-1 CASSPGQGYEAFF TGCGCCAGCAGTCCGGGACAGGGGTACGAAGCTTTCTTT
TRBJ1-3 NA NA TRBV28 CASRGLGNTIYF TGTGCCAGCAGGGGGCTTGGAAACACCATATATTTT
TRBJ1-6 NA NA TRBV5-5 CASSSRMGNNSPLHF TGTGCCAGCAGCTCCCGAATGGGGAATAATTCACCCCTCCACTTT
TRBJ2-7 NA NA TRBV10-2 CASSEKRSYEQYF TGCGCCAGCAGTGAGAAGCGCTCCTACGAGCAGTACTTC
TRBJ2-3 TRBD2 few TRBV7-2 CASSSETSGRSRSTDTQYF TGTGCCAGCAGCTCTGAGACTAGCGGGAGGTCTCGCAGCACAGATACGCAGTATTTT
TRBJ1-2 NA NA TRBV2 CASSANQGGDGYTF TGTGCCAGCAGTGCCAATCAGGGAGGTGATGGCTACACCTTC
TRBJ2-7 NA NA TRBV20-1 CSVRQGREQYF TGCAGTGTACGGCAGGGACGCGAGCAGTACTTC
TRBJ1-5 NA NA TRBV7-2 CASSPTSGSGAQHF TGTGCCAGCAGCCCCACGAGTGGGTCCGGGGCCCAGCATTTT
TRBJ2-7 NA NA TRBV15 CATSLSRDTSYEQYF TGTGCCACCAGCTTAAGCCGGGACACCTCCTACGAGCAGTACTTC
TRBJ2-6 NA NA TRBV4-1 CASSQGRGLSGANVLTF TGCGCCAGCAGCCAAGGTAGAGGGTTATCTGGGGCCAACGTCCTGACTTTC
TRBJ1-2 NA NA TRBV6-1 CASSTDRYEGYTF TGTGCCAGCAGTACGGACAGATACGAGGGCTACACCTTC